Sequencing of this T cell receptor beta chain was carried out in a study of blood T cells in healthy people across ages. Study-level findings and limits: Conclusively comparing naive with antigen-experienced cells was impossible with unsorted PBMCs.

A word on this clonotype: Its target is unknown.

A second PCR of 7 to 11 cycles used a sample-barcoded 5' primer and a J-beta primer mix. MiXCR was run by TCRdb on the 5' RACE reads, yielding one entry per CDR3 protein. The data show roughly 830,000 distinct CDR3 sequences, around 68% seen once. V lost 0 bases and J 4 bases, leaving 6 bases between the germline ends. CDR1 is SEHNR and CDR2 is FQNEAQ in the germline V gene (reference sequence). CDR3 length: 13 residues. The genes are TRBV7-9 and TRBJ1-1; D gene ambiguous. The clonotype was recovered from a man aged 25 to 40 in good health. Sequenced sample: blood. The CDR3 DNA follows: TGTGCCAGCAGCTTAGCACAGCCCACTGAAGCTTTCTTT. This gives the protein CASSLAQPTEAFF. The complete variable domain, with remaining parts taken from reference TRBV7-9 and TRBJ1-1, reads DTGVSQNPRHKITKRGQNVTFRCDPISEHNRLYWYRQTLGQGPEFLTYFQNEAQLEKSRLLSDRFSAERPKGSFSTLEIQRTEQGDSAMYLCASSLAQPTEAFFGQGTRLTVV.